The rows below give T cell receptor beta chains drawn from one sample of a study of cytomegalovirus exposure and HLA in healthy donors. Clones were sequenced by immunoSEQ multiplex PCR, and TCRdb holds only the in-frame ones, with some missing. The repertoire consists of approximately 150,000 clones, with roughly three quarters occurring once and the leading ten covering roughly 2.9%. Sequencing used PBMCs. These receptors were obtained from a female donor in good health and CMV-seronegative. CDR3s include the opening cysteine and the closing phenylalanine or tryptophan. The D gene is left open where the match is weak. The size of a clone is reported for some rows only, either as once, few or many, or as a class for expanded clones.

>TRBJ1-5|TRBV10-3|-|few
TGTGCCATCAGTGAGGACTCTAATAGCAATCAGCCCCAGCATTTT
CAISEDSNSNQPQHF
>TRBJ1-1|TRBV19|-|-
TGTGCCAGTAGTATCACAGGAAAACCTTGGAACACTGAAGCTTTCTTT
CASSITGKPWNTEAFF
>TRBJ1-2|TRBV5-1|TRBD1|-
TGCGCCAGCAGTACGGACAGGGCTAACTATGGCTACACCTTC
CASSTDRANYGYTF
>TRBJ1-2|TRBV28|-|-
TGTGCCAGCAGTTTATACAGGGATTATGGCTACACCTTC
CASSLYRDYGYTF
>TRBJ2-7|TRBV19|TRBD1|-
TGTGCCAGTAGTTCCAGAGGACAGGGGACCTACGAGCAGTACTTC
CASSSRGQGTYEQYF
>TRBJ1-4|TRBV19|-|-
TGTGCCAGTAGCCGCAGGGCCCATAATGAAAAACTGTTTTTT
CASSRRAHNEKLFF
>TRBJ2-7|TRBV4-2|TRBD1|-
TGTGCCAGCAGCGACAGGGGGGGGACAGGGGCCTACGAGCAGTACTTC
CASSDRGGTGAYEQYF
>TRBJ1-5|TRBV19|-|-
TGTGCCAGTAGTTCGCAGGGAGGGGTCAATCAGCCCCAGCATTTT
CASSSQGGVNQPQHF
>TRBJ2-1|TRBV27|-|-
TGTGCCAGCAGTCCTGTACCGGGGGATGAGCAGTTCTTC
CASSPVPGDEQFF
>TRBJ2-7|TRBV6-4|-|-
TGTGCCAGCAGAACAGGGTCTGGTAGGTCCTACGAGCAGTACTTC
CASRTGSGRSYEQYF
>TRBJ1-5|TRBV5-5|TRBD1|-
TGTGCCAGCAGCCCGAAGAAGGGGGCAAGCAATCAGCCCCAGCATTTT
CASSPKKGASNQPQHF
>TRBJ1-2|TRBV4-2|-|few
TGTGCCAGCAGCCAAGACAGTTCCTATGGCTACACCTTC
CASSQDSSYGYTF
>TRBJ2-7|TRBV7-6|TRBD2|-
TGTGCCAGCAGCTCAAGGAGTCTAGCGGGATACGAGCAGTACTTC
CASSSRSLAGYEQYF
>TRBJ1-3|TRBV28|-|-
TGTGCCAGCACCCTAGGAGGACAGTTAATCTCTGGAAACACCATATATTTT
CASTLGGQLISGNTIYF
>TRBJ1-2|TRBV28|-|-
TGTGCCAGCAGTGCATCCGGGATCTGGTCCTATGGCTACACCTTC
CASSASGIWSYGYTF
>TRBJ1-2|TRBV4-3|TRBD1|-
TGCGCCAGCAGCCAAGATTACAGGGGGGACTATGGCTACACCTTC
CASSQDYRGDYGYTF
>TRBJ2-5|TRBV19|TRBD1|-
TGTGCCAGTAGCTCTTTGCGGGACAGGGGGCTTGAGACCCAGTACTTC
CASSSLRDRGLETQYF
>TRBJ2-1|TRBV13|TRBD2|-
TGTGCCAGCAGCTTCAATAGCGGGACAACGGGTGAGCAGTTCTTC
CASSFNSGTTGEQFF
>TRBJ1-1|TRBV28|TRBD1|-
TGTGCCAGCAGCGGACGGGACAGGGGGCGTAACACTGAAGCTTTCTTT
CASSGRDRGRNTEAFF
>TRBJ1-1|TRBV6-1|TRBD1|few
TGTGCCAGCAGTTCGGGACAGCTTGAAGCTTTCTTT
CASSSGQLEAFF
>TRBJ2-1|TRBV7-3|TRBD2|-
TGTGCCAGCAGCTTAAATGGCGGGGGCTACAATGAGCAGTTCTTC
CASSLNGGGYNEQFF